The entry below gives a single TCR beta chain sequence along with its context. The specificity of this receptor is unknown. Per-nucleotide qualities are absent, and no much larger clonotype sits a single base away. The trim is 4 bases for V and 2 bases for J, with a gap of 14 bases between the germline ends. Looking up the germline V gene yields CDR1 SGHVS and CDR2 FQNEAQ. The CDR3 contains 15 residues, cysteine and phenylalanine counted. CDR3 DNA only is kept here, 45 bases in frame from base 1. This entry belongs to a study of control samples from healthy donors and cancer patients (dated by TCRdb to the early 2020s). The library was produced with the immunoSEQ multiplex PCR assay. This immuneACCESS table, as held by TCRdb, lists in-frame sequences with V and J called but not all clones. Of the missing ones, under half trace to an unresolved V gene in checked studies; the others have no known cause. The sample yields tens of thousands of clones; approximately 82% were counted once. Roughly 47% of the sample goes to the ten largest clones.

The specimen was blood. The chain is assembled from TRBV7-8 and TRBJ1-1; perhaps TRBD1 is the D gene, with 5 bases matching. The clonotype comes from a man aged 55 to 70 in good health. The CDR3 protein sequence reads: CASSSNAGINTEAFF. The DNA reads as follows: TGTGCCAGCAGCTCCAACGCAGGGATTAACACTGAAGCTTTCTTT. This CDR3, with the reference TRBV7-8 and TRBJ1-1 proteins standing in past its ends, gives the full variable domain GAGVSQSPRYKVAKRGQDVALRCDPISGHVSLFWYQQALGQGPEFLTYFQNEAQLDKSGLPSDRFFAERPEGSVSTLKIQRTQQEDSAVYLCASSSNAGINTEAFFGQGTRLTVV.